This T cell receptor (beta chain) is drawn from a study of CD4 T cells in relation to SARS-CoV-2 and coronaviruses. Overall study findings and caveats: According to naive versus memory sequencing, detected responses are memory recall, not newly primed. The cross-reactivity analysis covered only spike protein, not other viral proteins. SARS-CoV-2-driven expansion was significantly weaker in crossreactive than monoreactive clones.

Unexposed donor CD4+ T cells date from about 2011-2018, before the COVID-19 pandemic. Points on this clone: Its specificity is not known.

This CDR3 has 14 residues. The germline CDR1 and CDR2 sequences are MDHEN and SYDVKM. V lost 5 bases to trimming and J lost 0 bases, with 8 bases between them. Method: immunoSEQ multiplex PCR; TCRdb's copy keeps in-frame clones and lacks some. The sample consists of more than 55,000 clones, about nine tenths of them appearing once. The TCR comes from a human donor in good health. The J gene is TRBJ2-4, the V gene TRBV28, with D possibly being TRBD1 (5 bases). The material sequenced was memory CD4+ T cells from PBMCs. The CDR3 DNA sequence: TGTGCCAGCAGTCCAGGGTTAGCCAAAAACATTCAGTACTTC. Amino acids: CASSPGLAKNIQYF.